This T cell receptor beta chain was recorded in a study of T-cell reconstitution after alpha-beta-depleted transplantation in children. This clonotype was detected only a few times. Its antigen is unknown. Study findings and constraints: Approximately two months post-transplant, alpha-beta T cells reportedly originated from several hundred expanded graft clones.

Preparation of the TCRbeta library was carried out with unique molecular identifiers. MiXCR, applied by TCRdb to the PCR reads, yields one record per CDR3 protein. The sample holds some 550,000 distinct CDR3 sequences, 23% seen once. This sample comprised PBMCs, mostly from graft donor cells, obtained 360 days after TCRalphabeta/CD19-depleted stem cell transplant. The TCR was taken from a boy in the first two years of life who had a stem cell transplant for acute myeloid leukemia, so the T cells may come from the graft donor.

CDR3 sequence: CASSRDQGALFGYTF. The CDR3 DNA is TGTGCCAGCAGCCGTGACCAGGGAGCCCTATTCGGCTACACCTTC. This sequence joins TRBV12-3 or TRBV12-4 and TRBJ1-2; possibly TRBD1 for D (5 bases). This CDR3 has 15 residues. V lost 6 bases, J lost 8 bases, and 22 bases lay in between.